This T cell receptor beta chain was recorded in a study of regulatory T cells in long-lasting Graves disease. CDR3-region Arm-PCR and iRepertoire HTBI primers produced the TCR beta libraries. In TCRdb, the multiplex PCR reads were re-called with MiXCR into one record per CDR3 protein. The table lists roughly 490,000 distinct CDR3 sequences, approximately 23% of them singletons, with 13% in the top ten. V lost 5 bases and J lost 0, with 8 bases in between. This CDR3 contains 14 residues. Germline lookup yields CDR1 SGHTA and CDR2 FQGTGA. Time point given: persistent/refractory GD, antithyroid drugs over 5 years with positive TRAb. Scientists built the TCR library using RNA that was extracted from PBMCs.

V usage is TRBV7-3 and J usage is TRBJ1-5, with D perhaps matching TRBD1 (5 bases). The sample consisted of peripheral blood mononuclear cells (PBMCs), taken when the disease was refractory, from a patient treated with antithyroid drugs. The sequence was obtained from a female donor with Graves disease. CDR3 DNA sequence: TGTGCCAGCAGCATGGACAATAGCAATCAGCCCCAGCATTTT. This sequence encodes CASSMDNSNQPQHF.